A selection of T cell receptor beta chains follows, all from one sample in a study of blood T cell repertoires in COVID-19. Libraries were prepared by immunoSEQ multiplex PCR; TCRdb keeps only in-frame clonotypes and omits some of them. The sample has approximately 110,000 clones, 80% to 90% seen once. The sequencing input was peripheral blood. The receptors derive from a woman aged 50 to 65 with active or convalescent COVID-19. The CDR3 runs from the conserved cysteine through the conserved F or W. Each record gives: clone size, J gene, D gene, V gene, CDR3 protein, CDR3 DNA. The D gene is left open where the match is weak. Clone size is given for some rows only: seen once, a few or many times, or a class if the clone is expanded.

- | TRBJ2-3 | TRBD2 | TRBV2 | CASSYGRGGDTQYF | TGTGCCAGCAGTTACGGGAGGGGAGGAGATACGCAGTATTTT
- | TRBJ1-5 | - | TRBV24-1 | CATSDRLEVQPQHF | TGTGCCACCAGTGATCGCCTTGAGGTTCAGCCCCAGCATTTT
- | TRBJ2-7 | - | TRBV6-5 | CASSYLSLTYEQYF | TGTGCCAGCAGTTACCTCTCCCTTACCTACGAGCAGTACTTC
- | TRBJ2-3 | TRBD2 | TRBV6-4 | CASSSSGRPDTQYF | TGTGCCAGCAGTTCCAGCGGGAGGCCAGATACGCAGTATTTT
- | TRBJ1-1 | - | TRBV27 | CASSNQYTEAFF | TGTGCCAGCAGTAACCAGTACACTGAAGCTTTCTTT
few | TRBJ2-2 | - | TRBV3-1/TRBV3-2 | CASSPPGGELFF | TGTGCCAGCAGCCCCCCCGGCGGGGAGCTGTTTTTT
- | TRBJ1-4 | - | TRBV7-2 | CASSSRTGNEKLFF | TGTGCCAGCAGCTCCCGGACGGGGAATGAAAAACTGTTTTTT
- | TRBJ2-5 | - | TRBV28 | CASSPTLGTGRETQYF | TGTGCCAGCAGTCCGACCTTAGGGACTGGGAGAGAGACCCAGTACTTC
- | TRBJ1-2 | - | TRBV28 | CASTMIGGNYGYTF | TGTGCCAGCACCATGATCGGGGGGAACTATGGCTACACCTTC
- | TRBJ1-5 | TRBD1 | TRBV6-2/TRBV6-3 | CASSRDSHRGPQHF | TGTGCCAGCAGTCGGGACAGCCACCGCGGGCCCCAGCATTTT
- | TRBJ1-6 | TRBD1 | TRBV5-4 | CASSTGTGGFFSPLHF | TGTGCCAGCAGCACCGGGACAGGGGGCTTCTTTTCACCCCTCCACTTT
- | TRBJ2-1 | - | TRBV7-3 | CASSFLAASYNEQFF | TGTGCCAGCAGCTTCCTAGCAGCTTCCTACAATGAGCAGTTCTTC
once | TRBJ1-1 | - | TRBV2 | CASSEGRMNTEAFF | TGTGCCAGCAGTGAAGGGCGGATGAACACTGAAGCTTTCTTT
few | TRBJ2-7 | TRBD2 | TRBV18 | CASSPSGGSSYEQYF | TGTGCCAGCTCCCCGAGCGGGGGTTCCTCCTACGAGCAGTACTTC
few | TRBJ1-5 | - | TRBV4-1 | CASSQDGQGNQPQHF | TGCGCCAGCAGCCAAGATGGCCAGGGTAATCAGCCCCAGCATTTT
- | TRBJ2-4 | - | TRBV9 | CASSKFEAKNIQYF | TGTGCCAGCAGCAAGTTTGAGGCCAAAAACATTCAGTACTTC
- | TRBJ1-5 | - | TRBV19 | CARKRGSSNQPQHF | TGTGCCAGAAAGCGTGGGAGTAGCAATCAGCCCCAGCATTTT
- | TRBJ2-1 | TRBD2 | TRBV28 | CASGDLAGGPGNEQFF | TGTGCCAGCGGGGATCTAGCGGGAGGGCCAGGGAATGAGCAGTTCTTC
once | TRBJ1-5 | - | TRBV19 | CATGRDGSNQPQHF | TGTGCCACCGGGAGGGATGGAAGCAATCAGCCCCAGCATTTT
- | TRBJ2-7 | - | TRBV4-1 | CASSQQTTGYYEQYF | TGCGCCAGCAGCCAGCAAACGACAGGTTACTACGAGCAGTACTTC
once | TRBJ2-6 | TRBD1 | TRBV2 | CASKAQGAGANVLTF | TGTGCCAGCAAAGCACAGGGGGCTGGGGCCAACGTCCTGACTTTC
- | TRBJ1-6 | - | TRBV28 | CASSFRENSPLHF | TGTGCCAGCAGCTTCCGGGAGAATTCACCCCTCCACTTT
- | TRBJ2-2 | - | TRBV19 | CASSISSTANTGELFF | TGTGCCAGTAGTATCTCTAGCACCGCGAACACCGGGGAGCTGTTTTTT
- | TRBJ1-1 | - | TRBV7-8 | CASSLQGINTEAFF | TGTGCCAGCAGCTTACAGGGAATTAATACTGAAGCTTTCTTT
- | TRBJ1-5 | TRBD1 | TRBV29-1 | CSVGQGAGQPQHF | TGCAGCGTGGGACAGGGGGCAGGTCAGCCCCAGCATTTT
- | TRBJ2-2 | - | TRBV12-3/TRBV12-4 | CASSFVGELFF | TGTGCCAGCAGTTTCGTCGGGGAGCTGTTTTTT
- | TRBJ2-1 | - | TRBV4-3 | CASSQDQWPRYNEQFF | TGCGCCAGCAGCCAAGATCAATGGCCACGTTACAATGAGCAGTTCTTC
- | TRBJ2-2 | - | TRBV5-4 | CASSLNSGGTGELFF | TGTGCCAGCAGCTTAAACTCCGGAGGCACCGGGGAGCTGTTTTTT
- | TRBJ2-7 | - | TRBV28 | CASSLGPASYEQYF | TGTGCCAGCAGTTTAGGGCCAGCCTCCTACGAGCAGTACTTC
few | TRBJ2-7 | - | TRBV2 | CASSNQLDSPSKYF | TGTGCCAGCAGCAACCAGTTGGACTCCCCGAGCAAGTACTTC
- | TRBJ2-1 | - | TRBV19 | CASQAGPKNSEQFF | TGTGCCAGTCAAGCGGGTCCAAAGAACAGTGAGCAGTTCTTC
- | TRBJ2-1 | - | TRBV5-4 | CASSSGESQGKGFF | TGTGCCAGCAGCTCAGGCGAGTCACAGGGTAAGGGATTCTTC
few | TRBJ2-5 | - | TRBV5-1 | CASSGSGSGAETQYF | TGCGCCAGCAGCGGTAGCGGGTCAGGGGCGGAGACCCAGTACTTC
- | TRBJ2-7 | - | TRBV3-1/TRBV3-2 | CASTPTGIIGEQYF | TGTGCCAGCACCCCCACAGGGATCATCGGCGAGCAGTACTTC
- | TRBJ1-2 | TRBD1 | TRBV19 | CASSTPGRDSYGYTF | TGTGCCAGTAGTACCCCGGGCCGGGACAGCTATGGCTACACCTTC
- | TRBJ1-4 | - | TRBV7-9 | CASSLALSENEKLFF | TGTGCCAGCAGCTTAGCGCTATCCGAGAATGAAAAACTGTTTTTT
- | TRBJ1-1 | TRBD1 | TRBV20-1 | CSATLDRGAFF | TGCAGTGCTACCCTTGACAGGGGCGCTTTCTTT
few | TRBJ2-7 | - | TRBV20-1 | CSASADSYEQYF | TGCAGTGCTAGTGCAGACTCCTACGAGCAGTACTTC
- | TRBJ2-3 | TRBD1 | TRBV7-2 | CASSLRDRGQVDTQYF | TGTGCCAGCAGCTTACGGGACAGGGGACAGGTGGATACGCAGTATTTT
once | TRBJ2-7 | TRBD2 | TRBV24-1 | CATSARAGGYYEQYF | TGTGCCACCAGCGCGCGGGCGGGAGGCTACTACGAGCAGTACTTC
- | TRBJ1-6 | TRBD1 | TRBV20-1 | CSASVGTGESPLHF | TGCAGTGCTAGTGTCGGGACAGGGGAATCACCCCTCCACTTT
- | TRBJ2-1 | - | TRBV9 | CASSVGRRGTYNEQFF | TGTGCCAGCAGCGTAGGGCGGAGGGGAACCTACAATGAGCAATTCTTC
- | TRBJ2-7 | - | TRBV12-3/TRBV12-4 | CASSRGAEQYF | TGTGCCAGCAGCCGGGGGGCCGAGCAGTACTTC
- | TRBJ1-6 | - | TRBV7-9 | CASSLLRAGSNSPLHF | TGTGCCAGCAGCTTACTCCGAGCAGGATCAAATTCACCCCTCCACTTT
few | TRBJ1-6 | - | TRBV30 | CAWTGINSPLHF | TGTGCCTGGACAGGGATTAATTCACCCCTCCACTTT
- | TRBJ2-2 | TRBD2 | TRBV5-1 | CASTLAGTFGELFF | TGCGCCAGCACCCTAGCGGGGACTTTCGGGGAGCTGTTTTTT
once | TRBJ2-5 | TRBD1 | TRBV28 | CASRLRDRGLLYQETQYF | TGTGCCAGCAGACTCCGGGACAGGGGGCTACTGTACCAAGAGACCCAGTACTTC
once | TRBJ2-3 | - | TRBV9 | CASSALASSTDTQYF | TGTGCCAGCAGCGCCCTAGCGTCTAGCACAGATACGCAGTATTTT
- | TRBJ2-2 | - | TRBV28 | CASTLPGGELFF | TGTGCCAGCACTTTACCGGGCGGGGAGCTGTTTTTT
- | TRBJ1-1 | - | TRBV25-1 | CASSGSETGNTEAFF | TGTGCCAGCAGTGGTTCTGAAACAGGGAACACTGAAGCTTTCTTT
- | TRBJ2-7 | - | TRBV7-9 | CASSFGGVQYEQYF | TGTGCCAGCAGCTTTGGGGGCGTGCAGTACGAGCAGTACTTC
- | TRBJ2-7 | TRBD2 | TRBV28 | CASSLYGLAGGKEHEQYF | TGTGCCAGCAGTTTATATGGACTAGCGGGAGGGAAGGAGCACGAGCAGTACTTC
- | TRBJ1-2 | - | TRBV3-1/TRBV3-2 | CASSRLEDRYTF | TGTGCCAGCAGCCGCCTCGAGGATCGCTACACCTTC